This TCR beta chain was recorded in a study of patients and donors after allogeneic stem cell transplantation. V lost 6 bases to trimming and J lost 1 base; unmatched junction nucleotides: 4. This CDR3 comprises 15 residues. TCRdb recomputed calls from the RT-PCR reads with MiXCR, one row per CDR3 protein. The sample has roughly 960,000 distinct CDR3 sequences, approximately 18% seen once. This clonotype occurred many times. The rearrangement joins TRBV12-3 or TRBV12-4 to TRBJ2-2, with 8 bases matching TRBD2. The receptor's source is a human donor who was either an allogeneic HSCT recipient or a stem cell or donor lymphocyte infusion donor (not recorded which). It is not recorded whose cells these are; they may come from a transplant donor. Material: blood, either unsorted or a sorted T cell fraction (not recorded which). The chain's CDR3 is CASRRLALNTGELFF. The CDR3 coding sequence is TGTGCCAGCAGGAGACTAGCGCTGAACACCGGGGAGCTGTTTTTT.